The 11 T cell receptor beta chains below come from one sample, sequenced in a study of shared clonotypes between healthy human individuals. Method: immunoSEQ multiplex PCR; TCRdb's copy keeps in-frame clones and lacks some. The repertoire holds about 690,000 clones, with about 90% as singletons. The sequenced sample consisted of memory CD8+ T cells from PBMCs. Subset denoted: CD45RO+ cells pooled with CCR7-negative TemRA cells. All receptors derive from a man in his late teens or twenties in good health. Some clones in this sample may be carry-over from other donors' samples.

J is TRBJ1-5 and V is TRBV19; a possible D gene is TRBD1 (5 bases). Germline V gene sequence: CDR1 LNHDA, CDR2 SQIVND (reference sequence). V was trimmed by 3 bases and J by 6 bases, leaving 15 bases between them. The CDR3 contains 15 residues. The CDR3 sequence: CASSILAGNTQPQHF. In DNA, the CDR3 is TGTGCCAGTAGTATTTTGGCAGGGAACACTCAGCCCCAGCATTTT.

This chain joins TRBV28 and TRBJ1-1, with a weak D call TRBD1 (5 bases). CDR1 and CDR2 from the germline V gene are MDHEN and SYDVKM. Between the trimmed V and J ends, which lost 6 bases and 3 bases, there was a span of 17 bases. This CDR3 is built from 15 residues. The CDR3 DNA sequence: TGTGCCAGCAGGACCCGGAGAGGGGCCGACACTGAAGCTTTCTTT. Translated, it gives CASRTRRGADTEAFF.

The rearrangement uses TRBV28 and TRBJ1-2, with TRBD1 as a possible D gene (5 bases). The CDR3 has 15 residues. Germline V CDR1 and CDR2: MDHEN, SYDVKM. V was cut by 5 bases and J by 5 bases, with 18 bases left in between. The CDR3 region is CASSHRTDRRYGYTF. CDR3 DNA sequence: TGTGCCAGCAGTCACCGTACCGACAGACGGTATGGCTACACCTTC.

This chain joins TRBV7-9 and TRBJ1-4; the D is unclear. V dropped 7 bases and J dropped 2 bases, with 17 bases sitting between them. CDR1 is SEHNR, CDR2 FQNEAQ, per germline (reference sequence). The CDR3 totals 16 residues. The CDR3 DNA reads TGTGCCAGCAACCAATTCGAGGGAGGCACTAATGAAAAACTGTTTTTT. This codes for CASNQFEGGTNEKLFF.

The CDR3 coding sequence is TGTGCCAGCAGCTTCTTTGGAGGGCGCACAGATACGCAGTATTTT. This gives the protein CASSFFGGRTDTQYF. V usage is TRBV5-4 and J usage is TRBJ2-3; possible D gene TRBD2, 6 bases. V lost 2 bases, J lost 1 base, and 11 bases lay in between. Germline V gene data show CDR1 as SGHNT and CDR2 as YYREEE (reference sequence). The length of the CDR3 is 15 residues.

The rearrangement joins TRBV7-9 to TRBJ2-5; D is perhaps TRBD1 or TRBD2 (5 bases each). CDR1 SEHNR and CDR2 FQNEAQ come from the germline V gene (reference sequence). With 5 bases removed from V and 5 bases from J, the gap between germline ends came to 15 bases. CDR3 length: 14 residues. The CDR3 coding sequence is TGTGCCAGCAGCCTGGGGGTAGTGGGGGAGACCCAGTACTTC. Protein sequence: CASSLGVVGETQYF.

In DNA, the CDR3 is TGTGCCAGCAGTATAGCGGGAGTCGGCAATGAGCAGTTCTTC. It specifies CASSIAGVGNEQFF. The V call is TRBV6-4, the J call TRBJ2-1; the match to TRBD2 covers 9 bases. This CDR3 has 14 amino acids. After removal of 5 bases from V and 6 bases from J, the junction contained 5 bases not matched to a gene. Germline CDR1 is MRHNA and CDR2 is SNTAGT.

The chain uses TRBV2 and TRBJ2-5, with 8 positions matching TRBD2. This CDR3 is built from 16 residues. CDR1 is SNHLY, CDR2 FYNNEI, per germline. V trimming: 4 bases; J trimming: 2 bases; junction bases outside the gene matches: 9. This CDR3 reads CASSVSLAGLQETQYF. DNA of the CDR3: TGTGCCAGCAGTGTGTCGCTAGCGGGCTTACAAGAGACCCAGTACTTC.

The chain links TRBV9 to TRBJ2-7, with D hard to call. The germline V gene has CDR1 SGDLS and CDR2 YYNGEE. Trimming shortened V by 0 bases and J by 0 bases, and 10 bases separated the two germline ends. The CDR3 is 15 amino acids. The CDR3 DNA follows: TGTGCCAGCAGCGTAGGACGCGGTTTCTCCTACGAGCAGTACTTC. Translation gives CASSVGRGFSYEQYF.

On this clone: The junction departs from germline at one end; a sequencing error may be responsible. The chain has TRBV7-9 and TRBJ2-5, with 9 bases that match TRBD2. Germline CDR1 reads SEHNR; CDR2 reads FQNEAQ (reference sequence). This CDR3 region has 15 residues. This CDR3 is CAGRLAGEEGETQYF. Written as DNA, the CDR3 is TGTGCCGGCAGGTTAGCGGGAGAGGAAGGAGAGACCCAGTACTTC. The full variable domain, in which reference TRBV7-9 and TRBJ2-5 provide the parts outside the CDR3, is DTGVSQNPRHKITKRGQNVTFRCDPISEHNRLYWYRQTLGQGPEFLTYFQNEAQLEKSRLLSDRFSAERPKGSFSTLEIQRTEQGDSAMYLCAGRLAGEEGETQYFGPGTRLLVL.

The rearrangement links TRBV5-6 to TRBJ2-1; D is ambiguous. Germline V gives CDR1 SGHDT, CDR2 YYEEEE. CDR3 length equals 14 residues. Trimming removed 2 bases at V and 6 bases at J, with 12 bases between. The CDR3 here is CASSFRSHLNEQFF. The CDR3 region has the DNA TGTGCCAGCAGCTTCCGCAGCCACCTCAATGAGCAGTTCTTC. The full variable domain, in which reference TRBV5-6 and TRBJ2-1 provide the parts outside the CDR3, is DAGVTQSPTHLIKTRGQQVTLRCSPKSGHDTVSWYQQALGQGPQFIFQYYEEEERQRGNFPDRFSGHQFPNYSSELNVNALLLGDSALYLCASSFRSHLNEQFFGPGTRLTVL.